This T cell receptor beta chain originates from a study of blood T cell repertoires in COVID-19. Study in general: From the United States, Italy and Spain came samples of acute and convalescent COVID-19. PBMCs, B-cell-depleted T cells, or T cells were the source of the cDNA or gDNA that made up the material.

Per the original data handling: Reference gene primer amplification gave nucleated cell count estimates. Here immunoSEQ multiplex PCR was the method, and the copy in TCRdb shows in-frame clones only, minus some. V and J calls and clone size follow that table, whereas D and trimming were derived from the DNA. The sample lists 150,000 to 160,000 clones, roughly nine tenths occurring once. The V segment lost 1 base and the J segment 5 bases; nucleotides outside the gene matches: 2. Germline V gene sequence: CDR1 SGHAT, CDR2 FQNNGV. This CDR3 contains 16 residues. The chain is built from TRBV11-2 and TRBJ1-6, with TRBD1 matching 10 bases. Sequencing input: peripheral blood. This receptor was taken from a woman aged 70-85 years with acute or convalescent COVID-19. The CDR3 region has the DNA TGTGCCAGCAGCTTAGGGGACAGGGGCAATAATTCACCCCTCCACTTT. Translation: CASSLGDRGNNSPLHF.